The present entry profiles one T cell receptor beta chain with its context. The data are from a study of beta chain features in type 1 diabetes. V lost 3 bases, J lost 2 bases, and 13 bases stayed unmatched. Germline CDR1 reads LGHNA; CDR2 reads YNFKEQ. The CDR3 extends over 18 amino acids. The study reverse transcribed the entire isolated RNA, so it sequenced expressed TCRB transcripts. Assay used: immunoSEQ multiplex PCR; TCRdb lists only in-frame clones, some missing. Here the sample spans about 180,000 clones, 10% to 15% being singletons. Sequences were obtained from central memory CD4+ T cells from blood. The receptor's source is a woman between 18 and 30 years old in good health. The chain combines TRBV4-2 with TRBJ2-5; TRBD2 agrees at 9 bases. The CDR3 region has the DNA TGTGCCAGCAGCCAGAAGGAACTAGCGGGTAGGAGGCAAGAGACCCAGTACTTC. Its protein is CASSQKELAGRRQETQYF.